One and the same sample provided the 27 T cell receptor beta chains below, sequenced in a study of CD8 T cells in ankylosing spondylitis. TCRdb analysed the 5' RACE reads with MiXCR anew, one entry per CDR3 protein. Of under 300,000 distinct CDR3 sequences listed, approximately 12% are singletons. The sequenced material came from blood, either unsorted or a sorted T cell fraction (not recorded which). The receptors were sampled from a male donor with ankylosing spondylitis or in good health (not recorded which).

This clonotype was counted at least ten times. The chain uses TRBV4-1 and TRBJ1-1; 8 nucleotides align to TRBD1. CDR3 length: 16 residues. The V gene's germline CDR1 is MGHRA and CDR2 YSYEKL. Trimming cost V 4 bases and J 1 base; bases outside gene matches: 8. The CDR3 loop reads CASSPYRDRSNTEAFF. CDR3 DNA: TGCGCCAGCAGCCCATACCGGGACAGGTCGAACACTGAAGCTTTCTTT.

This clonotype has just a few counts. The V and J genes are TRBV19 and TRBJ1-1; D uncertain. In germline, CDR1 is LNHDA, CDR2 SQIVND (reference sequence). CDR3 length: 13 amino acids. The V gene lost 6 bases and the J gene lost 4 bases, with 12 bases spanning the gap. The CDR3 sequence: CASSFTTVTEAFF. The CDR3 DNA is TGTGCCAGTAGCTTTACCACGGTCACTGAAGCTTTCTTT.

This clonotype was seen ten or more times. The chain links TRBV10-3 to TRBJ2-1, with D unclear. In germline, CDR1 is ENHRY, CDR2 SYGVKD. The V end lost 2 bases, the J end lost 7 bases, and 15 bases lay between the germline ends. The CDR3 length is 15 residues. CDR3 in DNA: TGTGCCATCAGTGAGGCGGAAAGGGCATCAAATGAGCAGTTCTTC. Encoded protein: CAISEAERASNEQFF.

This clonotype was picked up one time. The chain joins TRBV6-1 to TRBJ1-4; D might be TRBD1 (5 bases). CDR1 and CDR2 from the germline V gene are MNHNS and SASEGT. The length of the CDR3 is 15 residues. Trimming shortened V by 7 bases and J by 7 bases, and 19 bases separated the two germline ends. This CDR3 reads CASTQVGGRGEKLFF. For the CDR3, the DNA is TGTGCCAGCACCCAAGTCGGGGGGAGAGGTGAAAAACTGTTTTTT.

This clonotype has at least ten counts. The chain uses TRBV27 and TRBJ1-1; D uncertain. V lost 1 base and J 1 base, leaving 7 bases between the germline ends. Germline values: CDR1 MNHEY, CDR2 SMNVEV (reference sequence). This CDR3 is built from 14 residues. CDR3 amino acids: CASSLFPANTEAFF. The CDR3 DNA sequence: TGTGCCAGCAGTTTATTCCCAGCGAACACTGAAGCTTTCTTT.

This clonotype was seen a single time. The CDR3 coding sequence is TGCAGTGCGGAATTACTAGCGGGATTCTACGAGCAGTACTTC. It encodes CSAELLAGFYEQYF. The chain uses TRBV20-1 and TRBJ2-7; the match to TRBD2 covers 10 bases. With 6 bases clipped from V and 3 bases from J, the junction kept 8 bases outside the gene matches. Looked up from germline, CDR1 is DFQATT and CDR2 is SNEGSKA (reference sequence). The CDR3 has 14 amino acids.

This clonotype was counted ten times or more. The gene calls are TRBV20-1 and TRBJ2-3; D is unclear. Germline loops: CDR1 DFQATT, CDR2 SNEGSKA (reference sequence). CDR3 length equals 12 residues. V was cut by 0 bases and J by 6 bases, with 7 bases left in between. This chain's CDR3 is CSAREKVDTQYF. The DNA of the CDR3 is TGCAGTGCTAGAGAAAAGGTCGATACGCAGTATTTT.

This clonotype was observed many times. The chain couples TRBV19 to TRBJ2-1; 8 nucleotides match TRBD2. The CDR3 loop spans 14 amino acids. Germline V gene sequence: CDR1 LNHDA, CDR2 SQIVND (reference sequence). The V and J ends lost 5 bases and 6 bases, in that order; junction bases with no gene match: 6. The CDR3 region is CASSGGRRGNEQFF. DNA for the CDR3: TGTGCCAGTAGTGGCGGGAGGAGGGGCAATGAGCAGTTCTTC.

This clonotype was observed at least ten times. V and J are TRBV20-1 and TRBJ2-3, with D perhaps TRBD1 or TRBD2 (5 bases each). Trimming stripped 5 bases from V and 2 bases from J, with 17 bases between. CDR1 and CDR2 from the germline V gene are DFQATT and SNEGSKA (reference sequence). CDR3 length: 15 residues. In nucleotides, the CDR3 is TGCAGTGCTGATACCGGGACGTCCTTCACAGATACGCAGTATTTT. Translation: CSADTGTSFTDTQYF.

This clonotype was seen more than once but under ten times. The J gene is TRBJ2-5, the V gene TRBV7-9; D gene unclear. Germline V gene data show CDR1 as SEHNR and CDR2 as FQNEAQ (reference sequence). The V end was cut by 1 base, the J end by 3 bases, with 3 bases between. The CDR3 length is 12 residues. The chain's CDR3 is CASSLVKETQYF. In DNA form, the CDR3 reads TGTGCCAGCAGCTTAGTGAAAGAGACCCAGTACTTC.

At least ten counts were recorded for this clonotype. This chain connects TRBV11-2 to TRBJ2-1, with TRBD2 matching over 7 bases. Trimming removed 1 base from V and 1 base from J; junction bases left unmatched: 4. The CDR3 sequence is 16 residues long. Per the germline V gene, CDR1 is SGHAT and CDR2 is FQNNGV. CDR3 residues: CASSLGFGGSYNEQFF. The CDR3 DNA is TGTGCCAGCAGCTTAGGGTTCGGGGGGTCCTACAATGAGCAGTTCTTC.

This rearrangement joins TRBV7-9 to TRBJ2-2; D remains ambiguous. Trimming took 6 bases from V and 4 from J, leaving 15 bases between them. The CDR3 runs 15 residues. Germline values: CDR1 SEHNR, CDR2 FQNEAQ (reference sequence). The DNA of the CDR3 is TGTGCCAGCAGTCGTTTTAAGGGCGGCACCGGGGAGCTGTTTTTT. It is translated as CASSRFKGGTGELFF. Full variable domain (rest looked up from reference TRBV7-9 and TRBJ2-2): DTGVSQNPRHKITKRGQNVTFRCDPISEHNRLYWYRQTLGQGPEFLTYFQNEAQLEKSRLLSDRFSAERPKGSFSTLEIQRTEQGDSAMYLCASSRFKGGTGELFFGEGSRLTVL.

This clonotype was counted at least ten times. CDR3 sequence: CSARDRHYGYTF. The CDR3 nucleotides are TGCAGTGCTAGAGACCGACACTATGGCTACACCTTC. This chain connects TRBV20-1 to TRBJ1-2; D is ambiguous. V was trimmed by 0 bases and J by 3 bases, leaving 5 bases between them. Germline CDR1 and CDR2: DFQATT and SNEGSKA (reference sequence). The CDR3 sequence is 12 residues long.

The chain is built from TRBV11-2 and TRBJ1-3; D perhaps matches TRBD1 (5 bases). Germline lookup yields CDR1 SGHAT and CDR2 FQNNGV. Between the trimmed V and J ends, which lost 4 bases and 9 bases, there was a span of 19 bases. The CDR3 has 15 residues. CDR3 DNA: TGTGCCAGCAGCTCAGGGACCGTGAACGCTGGCACCATATATTTT. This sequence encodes CASSSGTVNAGTIYF.

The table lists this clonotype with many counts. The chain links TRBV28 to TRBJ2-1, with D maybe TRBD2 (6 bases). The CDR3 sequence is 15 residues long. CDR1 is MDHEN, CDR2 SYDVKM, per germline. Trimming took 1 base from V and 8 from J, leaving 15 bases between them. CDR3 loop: CASSLLAENSYEQFF. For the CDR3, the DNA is TGTGCCAGCAGTTTATTAGCGGAGAATTCCTATGAGCAGTTCTTC.

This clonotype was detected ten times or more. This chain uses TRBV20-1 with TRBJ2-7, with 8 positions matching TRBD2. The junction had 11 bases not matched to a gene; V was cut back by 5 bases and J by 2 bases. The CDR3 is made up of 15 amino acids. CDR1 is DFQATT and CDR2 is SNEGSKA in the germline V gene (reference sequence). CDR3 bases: TGCAGTGCTCGGGAGGGCAGACCAAATACCTACGAGCAGTACTTC. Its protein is CSAREGRPNTYEQYF.

The CDR3 DNA follows: TGTGCCAGCAGCCCACGACTCGGCGGAGCTGAAGCTTTCTTT. This translates into CASSPRLGGAEAFF. The rearrangement links TRBV14 to TRBJ1-1, with D hard to call. CDR1 and CDR2 from the germline V gene are SGHDN and FVKESK. The CDR3 extends over 14 amino acids. V dropped 4 bases and J dropped 6 bases, with 15 bases sitting between them. The whole variable domain, filled in from reference TRBV14 and TRBJ1-1, reads EAGVTQFPSHSVIEKGQTVTLRCDPISGHDNLYWYRRVMGKEIKFLLHFVKESKQDESGMPNNRFLAERTGGTYSTLKVQPAELEDSGVYFCASSPRLGGAEAFFGQGTRLTVV.

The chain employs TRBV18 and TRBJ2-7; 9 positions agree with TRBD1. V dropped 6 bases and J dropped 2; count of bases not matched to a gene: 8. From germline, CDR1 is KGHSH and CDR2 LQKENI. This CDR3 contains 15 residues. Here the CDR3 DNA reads TGTGCCAGCTCGCGCGGACAGGGGTCAACCTACGAGCAGTACTTC. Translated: CASSRGQGSTYEQYF.

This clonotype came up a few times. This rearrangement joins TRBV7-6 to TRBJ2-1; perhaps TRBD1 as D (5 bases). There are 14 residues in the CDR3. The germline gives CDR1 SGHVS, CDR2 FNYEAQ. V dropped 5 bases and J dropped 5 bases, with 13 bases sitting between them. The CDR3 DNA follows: TGTGCCAGCAGCCCCCGACAGAGCGACAATGAGCAGTTCTTC. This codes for CASSPRQSDNEQFF.

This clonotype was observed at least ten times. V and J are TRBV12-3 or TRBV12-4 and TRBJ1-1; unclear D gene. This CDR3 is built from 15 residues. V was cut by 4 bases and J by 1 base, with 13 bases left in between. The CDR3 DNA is TGTGCCAGCAGTTACGACACCGGAGGGAACACTGAAGCTTTCTTT. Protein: CASSYDTGGNTEAFF.

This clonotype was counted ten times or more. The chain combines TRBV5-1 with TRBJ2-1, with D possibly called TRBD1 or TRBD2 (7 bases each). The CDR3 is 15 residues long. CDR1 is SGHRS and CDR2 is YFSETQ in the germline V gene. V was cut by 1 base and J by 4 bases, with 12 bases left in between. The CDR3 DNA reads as TGCGCCAGCAGCTTGACCCAGGGGGGGTACAATGAGCAGTTCTTC. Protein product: CASSLTQGGYNEQFF. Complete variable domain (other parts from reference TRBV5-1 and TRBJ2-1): KAGVTQTPRYLIKTRGQQVTLSCSPISGHRSVSWYQQTPGQGLQFLFEYFSETQRNKGNFPGRFSGRQFSNSRSEMNVSTLELGDSALYLCASSLTQGGYNEQFFGPGTRLTVL.

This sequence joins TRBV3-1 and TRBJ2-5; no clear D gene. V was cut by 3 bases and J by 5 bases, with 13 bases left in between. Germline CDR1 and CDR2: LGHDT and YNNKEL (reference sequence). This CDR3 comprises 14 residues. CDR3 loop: CASSQNPGLETQYF. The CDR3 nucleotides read TGTGCCAGCAGCCAGAATCCCGGATTGGAGACCCAGTACTTC.

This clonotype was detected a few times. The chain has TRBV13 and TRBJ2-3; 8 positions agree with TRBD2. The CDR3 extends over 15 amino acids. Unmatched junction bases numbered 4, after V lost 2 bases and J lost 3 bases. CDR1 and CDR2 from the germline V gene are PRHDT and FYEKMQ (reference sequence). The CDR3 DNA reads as TGTGCCAGCAGCTTAAGCGGGAGAGAAACAGATACGCAGTATTTT. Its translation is CASSLSGRETDTQYF.

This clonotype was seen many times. DNA for the CDR3: TGCAGTGCTGGACGGGGACGGGGGGGTTTGGATACGCAGTATTTT. Its protein is CSAGRGRGGLDTQYF. V is TRBV20-1 and J is TRBJ2-3; 8 bases match TRBD2. The CDR3 is made up of 15 amino acids. The ends lost 5 bases at V and 6 bases at J; junction bases unmatched: 13. Germline CDR1 is DFQATT and CDR2 is SNEGSKA (reference sequence).

The CDR3, as DNA: TGTGCCAGCAGTGACCTGACTAGCGGGGTCTACAATGAGCAGTTCTTC. This translates into CASSDLTSGVYNEQFF. The V and J genes are TRBV2 and TRBJ2-1; 11 bases match TRBD2. The germline V gene encodes CDR1 SNHLY and CDR2 FYNNEI. The CDR3 consists of 16 residues. The trim removed 3 bases at V and 3 bases at J, leaving 4 bases unmatched.

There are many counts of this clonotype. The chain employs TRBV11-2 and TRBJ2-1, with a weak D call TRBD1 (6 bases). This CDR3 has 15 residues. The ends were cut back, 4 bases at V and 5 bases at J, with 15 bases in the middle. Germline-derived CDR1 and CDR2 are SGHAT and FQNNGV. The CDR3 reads CASSSLKDSNNEQFF. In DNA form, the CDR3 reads TGTGCCAGCAGCTCCCTTAAGGACAGTAACAATGAGCAGTTCTTC.

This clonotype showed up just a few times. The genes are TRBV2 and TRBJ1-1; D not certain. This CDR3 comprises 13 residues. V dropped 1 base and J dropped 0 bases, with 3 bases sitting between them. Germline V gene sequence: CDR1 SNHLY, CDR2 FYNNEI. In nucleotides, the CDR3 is TGTGCCAGCAGTGAAGGTTTGAACACTGAAGCTTTCTTT. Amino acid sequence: CASSEGLNTEAFF.